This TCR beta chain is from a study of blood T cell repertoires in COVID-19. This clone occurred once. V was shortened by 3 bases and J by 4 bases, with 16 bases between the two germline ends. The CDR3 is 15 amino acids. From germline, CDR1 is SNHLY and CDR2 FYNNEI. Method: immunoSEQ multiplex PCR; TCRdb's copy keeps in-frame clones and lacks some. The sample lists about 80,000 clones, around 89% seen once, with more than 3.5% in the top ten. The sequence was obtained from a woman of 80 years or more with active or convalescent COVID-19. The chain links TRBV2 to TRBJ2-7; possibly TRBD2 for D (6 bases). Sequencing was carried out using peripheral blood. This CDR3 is CASSEAGTAYYEQYF. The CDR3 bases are TGTGCCAGCAGTGAGGCCGGGACTGCTTATTACGAGCAGTACTTC.